These T cell receptor beta chains were read from a single sample in a study of response to subunit inactivated influenza vaccine. TCRdb used MiXCR to reprocess the RT-PCR reads, holding one entry per CDR3 protein. The sample lists 500,000 to 600,000 distinct CDR3 sequences; about 8% were seen once. The material sequenced was PBMCs from blood, taken less than 30 months after vaccination. These receptors all stem from a man aged 50 to 69 who received an inactivated influenza vaccine. Both conserved end residues are part of each CDR3. A D gene is named only where the DNA matches it firmly. Rows may omit the clone size; those that give it use once, few, many or a size class.

d_call	clone_size	cdr3_length	v_call	j_call	cdr3_aa	cdr3_nt
TRBD1	.	14	TRBV10-3	TRBJ1-5	CASSGTGTSQPQHF	TGTGCCAGCTCCGGGACAGGGACTTCGCAGCCCCAGCATTTT
TRBD1	few	15	TRBV12-3/TRBV12-4	TRBJ2-3	CASSSDRGSTDTQYF	TGTGCCAGCAGTTCGGACAGGGGGAGCACAGATACGCAGTATTTT
.	few	13	TRBV12-3/TRBV12-4	TRBJ2-2	CASARLNTGELFF	TGTGCCAGCGCCCGGCTGAACACCGGGGAGCTGTTTTTT
TRBD2	few	13	TRBV12-3/TRBV12-4	TRBJ2-7	CASSLAGGREQYF	TGTGCCAGCAGCTTAGCGGGAGGGCGGGAGCAGTACTTC
TRBD1	many	14	TRBV24-1	TRBJ2-5	CATSDPGQEETQYF	TGTGCCACCAGTGACCCGGGACAGGAAGAGACCCAGTACTTC
TRBD2	many	14	TRBV27	TRBJ2-1	CASNPGAGAVEQFF	TGTGCCAGCAACCCCGGAGCGGGGGCCGTTGAGCAGTTCTTC
TRBD2	.	13	TRBV27	TRBJ2-1	CASSLGLVHEQFF	TGTGCCAGCAGTTTAGGACTAGTCCATGAGCAGTTCTTC
.	.	13	TRBV7-9	TRBJ1-1	CASSPGVSTEAFF	TGTGCCAGCAGCCCGGGGGTATCCACTGAAGCTTTCTTT
.	.	13	TRBV4-3	TRBJ1-6	CASSQVGDSPLHF	TGCGCCAGCAGCCAAGTTGGGGATTCACCCCTCCACTTT
TRBD2	.	15	TRBV4-3	TRBJ2-1	CASSQRTSPRGEQFF	TGCGCCAGCAGCCAACGGACTAGCCCGAGGGGTGAGCAGTTCTTC
TRBD1	.	15	TRBV27	TRBJ2-3	CASSKDRAKTDTQYF	TGTGCCAGCAGTAAGGACAGGGCAAAGACAGATACGCAGTATTTT
.	many	17	TRBV12-3/TRBV12-4	TRBJ2-1	CASSPSRAGPSYNEQFF	TGTGCCAGCAGTCCTAGTCGGGCGGGGCCCTCCTACAATGAGCAGTTCTTC
.	many	14	TRBV4-2	TRBJ2-3	CASNRDAGTDTQYF	TGTGCCAGCAACCGGGACGCTGGCACAGATACGCAGTATTTT
.	many	15	TRBV5-6	TRBJ2-3	CASSLLAFSTDTQYF	TGTGCCAGCAGCTTACTAGCATTTAGCACAGATACGCAGTATTTT
.	many	14	TRBV5-5	TRBJ1-5	CASSRGGGNQPQHF	TGTGCCAGCAGCCGAGGCGGGGGCAATCAGCCCCAGCATTTT